Listed below are T cell receptor beta chains from one sample, sequenced in a study of blood T cell repertoires in COVID-19. Here immunoSEQ multiplex PCR was the method, and the copy in TCRdb shows in-frame clones only, minus some. The sample comprises approximately 530,000 clones, 70% to 90% of which are singletons, and 7.5% to 9% rests with the top ten. Sequencing input: peripheral blood. The receptor set was obtained from a woman between 50 and 59 years old with COVID-19, enrolled during active disease. Both conserved end residues are part of each CDR3. A D gene is named only where the DNA matches it firmly. The size of a clone is reported for some rows only, either as once, few or many, or as a class for expanded clones.

TRBJ2-7 TRBV10-3 TRBD1 . CAISESGQNHYEQYF TGTGCCATCAGTGAGTCGGGACAGAACCATTACGAGCAGTACTTC
TRBJ1-2 TRBV30 . . CAWSARYGYTF TGTGCCTGGAGTGCGCGCTATGGCTACACCTTC
TRBJ2-1 TRBV7-3 . . CASSLSPGAYNEQFF TGTGCCAGCAGCTTGAGCCCGGGGGCCTACAATGAGCAGTTCTTC
TRBJ2-1 TRBV6-1 . . CASSEAPFPNEQFF TGTGCCAGCAGTGAAGCTCCCTTTCCCAATGAGCAGTTCTTC
TRBJ1-2 TRBV29-1 TRBD1 . CSVVRGQVYGYTF TGCAGCGTTGTAAGGGGGCAGGTCTATGGCTACACCTTC
TRBJ2-7 TRBV4-1 TRBD2 once CASSQRLAGGNYEQYF TGCGCCAGCAGCCAAAGACTAGCGGGGGGGAACTACGAGCAGTACTTC
TRBJ1-5 TRBV28 TRBD1 . CASSPSGQGNQPQHF TGTGCCAGCAGTCCCTCGGGACAGGGGAATCAGCCCCAGCATTTT
TRBJ2-7 TRBV2 TRBD1 . CASGRTGGSEQYF TGTGCCAGCGGGAGGACAGGGGGCTCCGAGCAGTACTTC
TRBJ2-3 TRBV3-1/TRBV3-2 TRBD2 . CASSFAGETDTQYF TGTGCCAGCAGTTTTGCGGGGGAAACAGATACGCAGTATTTT
TRBJ2-7 TRBV11-3 TRBD1 . CASSLRQGYEQYF TGTGCCAGCAGCCTCCGACAGGGCTACGAGCAGTACTTC
TRBJ2-5 TRBV6-5 TRBD2 once CASSLSGRARETQYF TGTGCCAGCAGCCTTAGCGGGCGGGCCCGGGAGACCCAGTACTTC
TRBJ1-1 TRBV2 TRBD1 . CATLRGQGKADYAFF TGTGCCACGCTTCGGGGACAGGGGAAAGCCGATTATGCTTTCTTT
TRBJ1-1 TRBV19 . . CASTTGGGTEAFF TGTGCCAGTACCACGGGGGGAGGGACTGAAGCTTTCTTT
TRBJ1-6 TRBV18 . . CASSLDTEAPLHF TGTGCCAGCTCACTCGACACGGAGGCACCCCTCCACTTT
TRBJ1-3 TRBV13 . few CASSLGQTSGNTIYF TGTGCCAGCAGCTTAGGACAGACCTCTGGAAACACCATATATTTT
TRBJ2-3 TRBV5-4 TRBD1 . CASSAGQGRSTDTQYF TGTGCCAGCAGCGCGGGACAGGGACGAAGCACAGATACGCAGTATTTT
TRBJ2-2 TRBV9 . . CASSGVQGGYTGELFF TGTGCCAGCAGTGGAGTCCAGGGGGGTTACACCGGGGAGCTGTTTTTT
TRBJ2-7 TRBV11-2 TRBD2 . CASSFLREGGEQYF TGTGCCAGCAGCTTTCTGAGGGAGGGAGGCGAGCAGTACTTC
TRBJ2-7 TRBV19 TRBD1 . CASREGDGQAYF TGTGCCAGTAGAGAGGGGGACGGACAGGCGTACTTC
TRBJ2-6 TRBV18 . . CASSPLQDDGANVLTF TGTGCCAGCTCACCGTTACAGGATGATGGGGCCAACGTCCTGACTTTC
TRBJ1-2 TRBV7-8 . . CASSLESVYGYTF TGTGCCAGCAGCTTAGAATCGGTCTATGGCTACACCTTC
TRBJ1-2 TRBV21-1 . once CASSKGDRQHPDWGDGYTF TGTGCCAGCAGCAAAGGGGACAGGCAGCATCCTGACTGGGGCGATGGCTACACCTTC
TRBJ1-4 TRBV6-5 . few CASIHRGKVVGKLFF TGTGCCAGCATCCACCGGGGGAAGGTAGTCGGAAAACTGTTTTTT
TRBJ2-3 TRBV5-1 . . CASSLDAPGKQGTDTQYF TGCGCCAGCAGCTTGGATGCCCCAGGCAAACAGGGCACAGATACGCAGTATTTT
TRBJ2-5 TRBV12-5 . . CASGLGLAKTQYF TGTGCTAGTGGTTTGGGACTGGCAAAGACCCAGTACTTC
TRBJ2-1 TRBV7-9 . . CASSPKGGDNEQFF TGTGCCAGCAGCCCAAAGGGGGGGGACAATGAGCAGTTCTTC
TRBJ1-3 TRBV3-1/TRBV3-2 TRBD1 . CASSPSPGQDSGNTIYF TGTGCCAGCAGCCCCAGTCCGGGACAGGACTCTGGAAACACCATATATTTT
TRBJ1-3 TRBV6-5 . . CASSYSRHGSGNTIYF TGTGCCAGCAGTTACTCGAGGCACGGCTCTGGAAACACCATATATTTT
TRBJ1-1 TRBV7-9 . once CASSLDGDGRVAGTEAFF TGTGCCAGCAGCTTAGATGGAGACGGACGGGTTGCGGGCACTGAAGCTTTCTTT
TRBJ1-3 TRBV2 . . CASSLLQGTGNTIYF TGTGCCAGCAGTCTCCTCCAGGGAACTGGAAACACCATATATTTT
TRBJ2-2 TRBV21-1 . . CASSKHYEGEAGELFF TGTGCCAGCAGCAAACACTATGAAGGGGAGGCCGGGGAGCTGTTTTTT
TRBJ1-5 TRBV19 . once CASSIGGGGQPQHF TGTGCCAGTAGTATCGGGGGAGGGGGTCAGCCCCAGCATTTT
TRBJ2-1 TRBV11-2 TRBD2 . CASSPRTSRYDEQFF TGTGCCAGCAGCCCGAGGACTAGCCGATACGATGAGCAGTTCTTC
TRBJ1-2 TRBV6-5 TRBD1 few CASRITGEASGYTF TGTGCCAGCAGGATCACAGGGGAAGCGAGTGGCTACACCTTC
TRBJ1-4 TRBV19 . . CASSIGEGTSDEKLFF TGTGCCAGTAGTATAGGGGAGGGGACATCGGATGAAAAACTGTTTTTT
TRBJ2-7 TRBV7-5 . . CASSPDKSYEQYF TGTGCCAGCAGCCCCGACAAATCCTACGAGCAGTACTTC
TRBJ2-6 TRBV5-1 TRBD2 . CASSPLAGGAGANVLTF TGCGCCAGCAGCCCGCTAGCGGGGGGGGCTGGGGCCAACGTCCTGACTTTC
TRBJ1-2 TRBV30 TRBD1 . CAFYRGLFYGYTF TGTGCCTTCTACAGGGGGCTATTTTATGGCTACACCTTC